Listed below are T cell receptor beta chains from one sample, sequenced in a study of T cell changes during pregnancy in multiple sclerosis. The assay was immunoSEQ multiplex PCR, and TCRdb's table has in-frame clones only and misses some. The table shows more than 45,000 clones, with 90% to 95% occurring only once. This specimen was CD4+ T cells from peripheral blood mononuclear cells, taken in the first trimester of pregnancy. These TCRs come from a female donor with multiple sclerosis, enrolled in a pregnancy study. The CDR3 runs from the conserved cysteine through the conserved F or W. Each record gives: CDR3 protein, CDR3 DNA, J gene, clone size, V gene, D gene. A D gene is named only where the DNA matches it firmly. Clone size appears in some rows only: once, few, many, or a class for an expanded clone.

CASSTSDRGNEKLFF TGCGCCAGCAGTACCTCGGACAGGGGGAATGAAAAACTGTTTTTT TRBJ1-4 few TRBV23-1 TRBD1
CASSLARVGRRGATIYF TGTGCCAGCAGCTTAGCGCGAGTTGGACGGCGCGGGGCCACCATATATTTT TRBJ1-3 NA TRBV7-8 NA
CAISRGGAGNSPLHF TGTGCCATCAGTAGGGGGGGCGCGGGGAATTCACCCCTCCACTTT TRBJ1-6 NA TRBV10-3 NA
CASSLIRQLPYGYTF TGTGCCAGCAGCTTAATAAGACAGCTGCCCTATGGCTACACCTTC TRBJ1-2 NA TRBV5-6 NA
CASSLGAVQLQARTGELFF TGTGCCAGCAGCTTAGGGGCCGTACAGCTCCAGGCGCGAACCGGGGAGCTGTTTTTT TRBJ2-2 NA TRBV7-8 NA
CASSLRGRATEAFF TGTGCCAGCAGCTTAAGGGGGCGGGCCACTGAAGCTTTCTTT TRBJ1-1 NA TRBV5-6 TRBD1
CASRDRGGNEQFF TGTGCCAGTAGAGACAGGGGGGGCAATGAGCAGTTCTTC TRBJ2-1 NA TRBV19 TRBD1
CASAIRQGEAFF TGTGCCAGCGCCATCAGACAGGGTGAAGCTTTCTTT TRBJ1-1 NA TRBV6-5 TRBD1
CASSEIGTSGNTIYF TGCGCCAGCAGCGAGATAGGGACATCTGGAAACACCATATATTTT TRBJ1-3 NA TRBV5-1 NA
CASTKTDSGGYEQYF TGTGCCAGCACCAAAACGGACTCGGGAGGCTACGAGCAGTACTTC TRBJ2-7 NA TRBV7-9 TRBD2
CASSLQGGMNTEAFF TGTGCCAGCAGCTTGCAGGGAGGGATGAACACTGAAGCTTTCTTT TRBJ1-1 many TRBV5-8 NA
CASSRQVLYGYTF TGTGCCAGCAGTAGACAGGTTTTGTATGGCTACACCTTC TRBJ1-2 NA TRBV6-5 NA
CASSPTGGASSNQPQHF TGTGCCAGCTCACCAACGGGGGGGGCGAGTAGCAATCAGCCCCAGCATTTT TRBJ1-5 NA TRBV18 NA